This TCR beta chain was identified during a study of cytomegalovirus exposure and HLA in healthy donors. Whole-study results and caveats: Earlier analysis found most TCR beta V segments productive about 90% or about 30% of the time. In a later analysis, TCR beta V- and J-gene trimming showed a link to a missense DCLRE1C variant.

On this clone itself: Its antigen is still unknown.

Primers for the PCR totalled 60 Vbeta and 13 Jbeta. Libraries were prepared by immunoSEQ multiplex PCR; TCRdb keeps only in-frame clonotypes and omits some of them. The sample gives more than 150,000 clones, approximately 80% of which show up once; around 1.4% is in the top ten. Germline CDR1 SGHDT, CDR2 YYEEEE. This CDR3 comprises 16 residues. V dropped 1 base and J dropped 1 base, with 12 bases sitting between them. The chain carries TRBV5-6 and TRBJ2-1; TRBD2 might be the D (6 bases). This sequence originates from a girl aged 5 to 17 in good health and CMV-seropositive. The sample taken for sequencing was PBMCs. This chain's CDR3 is CASSLWSGGSYNEQFF. In nucleotides, the CDR3 is TGTGCCAGCAGCTTGTGGAGTGGAGGGTCCTACAATGAGCAGTTCTTC. The whole variable domain, remainder taken from reference TRBV5-6 and TRBJ2-1, is DAGVTQSPTHLIKTRGQQVTLRCSPKSGHDTVSWYQQALGQGPQFIFQYYEEEERQRGNFPDRFSGHQFPNYSSELNVNALLLGDSALYLCASSLWSGGSYNEQFFGPGTRLTVL.